Shown below are 20 T cell receptor beta chains from a single sample sequenced in a study of naive and memory T cell subsets. Both TRBC1 and TRBC2 were covered by a beta constant-region primer of two equimolar oligonucleotides. The ligated cDNA underwent four PCR rounds using SP2 and nested alpha and beta constant-region primers. TCRdb recomputed calls from the UMI-ligation and nested PCR reads with MiXCR, one row per CDR3 protein. Among tens of thousands of distinct CDR3 sequences listed, approximately 17% were seen once. The material sequenced was effector memory CD4+ T cells from blood. The subset here: effector memory, CD45RA- CD27-. Source of these receptors: a human donor in good health.

V and J are TRBV27 and TRBJ1-2; D is perhaps TRBD1 (5 bases). Trimming cost V 2 bases and J 0 bases, with 16 bases left between them. The CDR3 runs to 17 residues. Germline lookup yields CDR1 MNHEY and CDR2 SMNVEV (reference sequence). The DNA for the CDR3 is TGTGCCAGCAGTTTAAAGTCAGGGAACGAACCTAACTATGGCTACACCTTC. Translated: CASSLKSGNEPNYGYTF.

By share, this clonotype ranks as medium-sized. The chain uses TRBV28 and TRBJ2-1; TRBD2 matches at 14 bases. Germline CDR1 is MDHEN and CDR2 is SYDVKM. The CDR3 length is 14 residues. The V gene end was trimmed by 5 bases and the J gene end by 12 bases; junction bases not matched to a gene: 6. The CDR3 reads CASSTGTSGSGQFF. For the CDR3, the DNA is TGTGCCAGCAGTACAGGGACTAGCGGGAGTGGGCAGTTCTTC.

V gene TRBV12-3 or TRBV12-4 combines with J gene TRBJ2-1; no definite D call. With 7 bases removed from V and 5 bases from J, the gap between germline ends came to 18 bases. The CDR3 has 15 amino acids. The CDR3 coding sequence is TGTGCCAGCACCCAAAGTTTGGTCCGGAACAATGAGCAGTTCTTC. As protein: CASTQSLVRNNEQFF.

In this sample, this clonotype is medium-sized (0.01 to 0.1%). The chain joins TRBV2 to TRBJ2-5, with D tentatively TRBD2 (6 bases). The CDR3 covers 13 residues. Trimming pared 3 bases from V and 5 bases from J, leaving 10 bases between. Germline V gene data show CDR1 as SNHLY and CDR2 as FYNNEI. CDR3 protein: CASSEGGMETQYF. The DNA for the CDR3 is TGTGCCAGCAGTGAGGGGGGAATGGAGACCCAGTACTTC.

By share of the sample, this clonotype is medium-sized (0.01 to 0.1%). The rearrangement links TRBV18 to TRBJ1-2, with unresolved D. Trimming left V 3 bases short and J 8 bases short, with 13 bases between. CDR3 length equals 13 residues. Germline CDR1 is KGHSH and CDR2 is LQKENI. DNA for the CDR3: TGTGCCAGCTCACCGGCCTCAGGTGACGGCTACACCTTC. This translates into CASSPASGDGYTF.

This clonotype appeared many times. The chain joins TRBV10-3 to TRBJ1-5; tentatively, D is TRBD1 (6 bases). Trimming cost V 8 bases and J 3 bases, with 14 bases left between them. CDR3 size: 14 residues. Germline CDR1 ENHRY, CDR2 SYGVKD. DNA for the CDR3: TGTGCCATCTCTCTGAACAGGGACAATCAGCCCCAGCATTTT. Translation gives CAISLNRDNQPQHF.

The table lists this clonotype with a few counts. The gene calls are TRBV11-2 and TRBJ1-1; tentatively, D is TRBD1 (5 bases). Germline V lookup: CDR1 SGHAT, CDR2 FQNNGV. Trimming stripped 5 bases from V and 1 base from J, with 17 bases between. The CDR3 extends over 16 amino acids. The CDR3 DNA follows: TGTGCCAGCAGCGGCCGACAGACTAGAAGGAACACTGAAGCTTTCTTT. Translated, it gives CASSGRQTRRNTEAFF.

The V call is TRBV7-2, the J call TRBJ2-1; 7 nucleotides line up with TRBD2. The CDR3 has 14 residues. With V trimmed by 2 bases and J by 8 bases, 6 bases remained unmatched. Germline lookup yields CDR1 SGHTA and CDR2 FQGNSA. The CDR3 protein is CASSLSGASDEQFF. The DNA for the CDR3 is TGTGCCAGCAGCTTAAGCGGGGCGAGCGATGAGCAGTTCTTC. Based on the CDR3 plus reference TRBV7-2 and TRBJ2-1, the full variable domain is GAGVSQSPSNKVTEKGKDVELRCDPISGHTALYWYRQSLGQGLEFLIYFQGNSAPDKSGLPSDRFSAERTGGSVSTLTIQRTQQEDSAVYLCASSLSGASDEQFFGPGTRLTVL.

The chain carries TRBV3-1 and TRBJ1-1; D gene unclear. V lost 7 bases to trimming and J lost 8 bases, with 17 bases between them. CDR1 and CDR2 (germline): LGHDT, YNNKEL (reference sequence). The CDR3 loop spans 13 amino acids. CDR3 bases: TGTGCCAGCAAACGCGGGCCAAAGGCGGAAGCTTTCTTT. Its protein product is CASKRGPKAEAFF.

Ten or more counts support this clonotype. This rearrangement joins TRBV28 to TRBJ1-4; maybe TRBD1 (6 bases). V was cut by 4 bases and J by 0 bases, with 9 bases left in between. CDR3 length equals 15 residues. Germline V CDR1 and CDR2: MDHEN, SYDVKM. DNA of the CDR3: TGTGCCAGCAGTTCAAAGGGGGCAACTAATGAAAAACTGTTTTTT. Amino acid sequence: CASSSKGATNEKLFF.

This clonotype was recorded at least ten times. The rearrangement uses TRBV7-8 and TRBJ2-5; D may correspond to TRBD1 or TRBD2 (5 bases each). The germline V gene encodes CDR1 SGHVS and CDR2 FQNEAQ. V was cut by 9 bases and J by 9 bases, with 20 bases left in between. This CDR3 comprises 13 residues. The CDR3 coding sequence is TGTGCCAGTAAGACCCGAGGGGAACGGGCCCAGTACTTC. Translated, it gives CASKTRGERAQYF.

This clonotype was counted many times. The gene calls are TRBV20-1 and TRBJ2-5; no reliable D call. The CDR3 loop spans 11 amino acids. The germline gives CDR1 DFQATT, CDR2 SNEGSKA (reference sequence). With 6 bases removed from V and 4 bases from J, the gap between germline ends came to 9 bases. The CDR3 DNA sequence: TGCAGTGCCCTAAAGAGAGAGACCCAGTACTTC. Translation gives CSALKRETQYF.

The sample holds many counts of this clonotype. The chain links TRBV6-5 to TRBJ1-5; weak D call: TRBD1 (5 bases). Deletions cut 5 bases from V and 6 bases from J, with 17 bases between. The length of the CDR3 is 15 residues. From germline, CDR1 is MNHEY and CDR2 SVGAGI. DNA for the CDR3: TGTGCCAGCAGTCACGACTCCTCAGGGACTCAGCCCCAGCATTTT. This codes for CASSHDSSGTQPQHF.

The CDR3 region has the DNA TGCGCCAGCAGCGAGGCCAGCGGGGCTGTCCCCTACGAGCAGTACTTC. It specifies CASSEASGAVPYEQYF. The chain combines TRBV5-1 with TRBJ2-7, with 7 bases aligning to TRBD2. V was pared by 4 bases and J by 2 bases, with 12 bases of the junction left unmatched. The CDR3 loop spans 16 amino acids. The V gene's germline CDR1 is SGHRS and CDR2 YFSETQ.

There are many counts of this clonotype. V and J are TRBV18 and TRBJ2-3, with D perhaps being TRBD1 or TRBD2 (5 bases each). V lost 4 bases and J 0 bases, leaving 11 bases between the germline ends. The length of the CDR3 is 15 residues. Per germline, CDR1 KGHSH and CDR2 LQKENI. The CDR3 DNA follows: TGTGCCAGCTCACTAGGGACGTCTAGCACAGATACGCAGTATTTT. Encoded protein: CASSLGTSSTDTQYF.

The V call is TRBV5-1, the J call TRBJ2-1, with D unclear. Deletions cut 4 bases from V and 12 bases from J, with 17 bases between. The CDR3 is 13 amino acids. Germline-derived CDR1 and CDR2 are SGHRS and YFSETQ. The CDR3 loop reads CASSETPTTGQFF. As DNA, the CDR3 is TGCGCCAGCAGCGAGACCCCTACAACGGGGCAGTTCTTC.

This clonotype showed up just a few times. The chain joins TRBV11-2 to TRBJ1-3; a weak D match, TRBD1 (6 bases). The CDR3 covers 17 residues. Germline V gives CDR1 SGHAT, CDR2 FQNNGV. Trimming stripped 1 base from V and 0 bases from J, with 13 bases between. The CDR3 region has the DNA TGTGCCAGCAGCTTAGCTCTCGTACAGGGCTCTGGAAACACCATATATTTT. Encoded protein: CASSLALVQGSGNTIYF.

This clonotype has more than one count but fewer than ten. The chain has TRBV6-6 and TRBJ2-7, with 14 bases identical to TRBD2. The germline gives CDR1 MNHNY, CDR2 SVGAGI (reference sequence). The CDR3 length is 15 residues. The trim removed 6 bases at V and 3 bases at J, leaving 4 bases unmatched. The CDR3 reads CASRAGTSGSYEQYF. The DNA of the CDR3 is TGTGCCAGCAGGGCCGGGACTAGCGGGAGCTACGAGCAGTACTTC.

Many counts were recorded for this clonotype. The gene calls are TRBV28 and TRBJ2-7; 16 bases are shared with TRBD2. Germline V gene data show CDR1 as MDHEN and CDR2 as SYDVKM. With V trimmed by 6 bases and J by 2 bases, 7 bases remained unmatched. The length of the CDR3 is 17 residues. CDR3 amino acids: CASSLGTSGRAAYEQYF. The CDR3 DNA sequence: TGTGCCAGCAGCCTGGGGACTAGCGGGAGGGCCGCCTACGAGCAGTACTTC.

This clonotype was counted between two and nine times. CDR3 bases: TGTGCCAGCTCACTTCGACATACTAGCACAGATACGCAGTATTTT. This encodes CASSLRHTSTDTQYF. The chain joins TRBV18 to TRBJ2-3; D is unresolved. The CDR3 covers 15 residues. V gave up 4 bases and J gave up 0 bases, with 11 bases separating them. The germline gives CDR1 KGHSH, CDR2 LQKENI.